Below are 20 T cell receptor beta chains sequenced from a single sample in a study of cytomegalovirus exposure and HLA in healthy donors. The PCR ran on 60 Vbeta and 13 Jbeta primers. Method: immunoSEQ multiplex PCR; TCRdb's copy keeps in-frame clones and lacks some. The sample comprises about 130,000 clones, around 82% of which are singletons, and 1% to 1.5% rests with the top ten. The sequenced sample consisted of PBMCs. These TCRs come from a man over 45 in good health and CMV-seronegative.

This chain connects TRBV20-1 to TRBJ1-2; D remains ambiguous. The ends were cut back, 5 bases at V and 8 bases at J, with 12 bases in the middle. This CDR3 spans 11 amino acids. The V gene's germline CDR1 is DFQATT and CDR2 SNEGSKA (reference sequence). CDR3 amino acids: CSALSRGGYTF. DNA for the CDR3: TGCAGTGCTCTCTCTCGCGGGGGCTACACCTTC.

This sequence joins TRBV2 and TRBJ2-3; 13 bases match TRBD2. Looked up from germline, CDR1 is SNHLY and CDR2 is FYNNEI. This CDR3 comprises 15 residues. V dropped 4 bases and J dropped 3; count of bases not matched to a gene: 1. For the CDR3, the DNA is TGTGCCAGCAGTGGGGGACTAGCGGGGACAGATACGCAGTATTTT. It is translated as CASSGGLAGTDTQYF.

This clone turned up a few times. The V and J genes are TRBV2 and TRBJ1-1; D call uncertain. Germline V CDR1 and CDR2: SNHLY, FYNNEI. The length of the CDR3 is 11 residues. The ends were cut back, 7 bases at V and 3 bases at J, with 6 bases in the middle. CDR3 loop: CASTPDTEAFF. The CDR3 bases are TGTGCCAGCACTCCTGACACTGAAGCTTTCTTT.

The chain has TRBV7-9 and TRBJ1-1, with D unresolved. V was shortened by 2 bases and J by 3 bases, with 7 bases between the two germline ends. CDR3 size: 13 residues. The germline CDR1 and CDR2 sequences are SEHNR and FQNEAQ (reference sequence). The CDR3 DNA is TGTGCCAGCAGCTTACTATTGGACACTGAAGCTTTCTTT. Its protein is CASSLLLDTEAFF.

This clone was recorded a few times. The rearrangement uses TRBV5-1 and TRBJ1-1, with D possibly matching TRBD1 (6 bases). The CDR3 spans 16 residues. V was trimmed by 4 bases and J by 6 bases, leaving 22 bases between them. CDR1 is SGHRS and CDR2 is YFSETQ in the germline V gene. In nucleotides, the CDR3 is TGCGCCAGCAGCCCGTGGGGGCGGACCGAAAGGGCTGAAGCTTTCTTT. It codes for CASSPWGRTERAEAFF.

V and J are TRBV27 and TRBJ2-7, with 7 bases matching TRBD2. The V segment lost 5 bases and the J segment 3 bases; nucleotides outside the gene matches: 7. This CDR3 is built from 14 residues. Germline assignment: CDR1 MNHEY and CDR2 SMNVEV (reference sequence). CDR3 region: CASSRLAESYEQYF. The CDR3 bases are TGTGCCAGCAGTCGGCTAGCGGAGAGCTACGAGCAGTACTTC.

This chain links TRBV5-1 with TRBJ2-3; 11 nucleotides align to TRBD2. Trimming at V came to 1 base and at J to 2 bases, leaving 6 bases not matched to a gene. Looked up from germline, CDR1 is SGHRS and CDR2 is YFSETQ. CDR3 length equals 17 residues. CDR3 nucleotide sequence: TGCGCCAGCAGCTTGAGATCTAGCGGGAGGATCACAGATACGCAGTATTTT. This translates into CASSLRSSGRITDTQYF.

The rearrangement uses TRBV18 and TRBJ2-7; 8 bases line up with TRBD2. CDR3 length: 14 amino acids. V was pared by 3 bases and J by 2 bases, with 3 bases of the junction left unmatched. In germline, CDR1 is KGHSH, CDR2 LQKENI. Here the CDR3 reads CASSPREGPYEQYF. Here the CDR3 DNA reads TGTGCCAGCTCACCCCGGGAGGGCCCCTACGAGCAGTACTTC.

This chain uses TRBV4-1 with TRBJ2-7; TRBD2 is a possible D gene (6 bases). The V end lost 4 bases, the J end lost 0 bases, and 13 bases lay between the germline ends. This CDR3 comprises 15 residues. Germline V lookup: CDR1 MGHRA, CDR2 YSYEKL. The CDR3: CASSRGRESSYEQYF. CDR3 bases: TGCGCCAGCAGCCGGGGACGGGAGAGCTCCTACGAGCAGTACTTC.

The rearrangement joins TRBV27 to TRBJ2-3; 7 bases are shared with TRBD2. Trimming at V came to 8 bases and at J to 8 bases, leaving 19 bases not matched to a gene. This CDR3 spans 16 amino acids. The germline CDR1 and CDR2 sequences are MNHEY and SMNVEV (reference sequence). The CDR3 DNA reads TGTGCCAGCGGGGGGAAGGGAGGGCTGGAATTTGGTACGCAGTATTTT. Encoded protein: CASGGKGGLEFGTQYF.

The chain recombines TRBV6-5 with TRBJ1-1; a weak D match, TRBD1 (6 bases). There are 13 residues in the CDR3. The V gene's germline CDR1 is MNHEY and CDR2 SVGAGI. V shed 8 bases and J shed 1 base, with 11 bases lying between them. CDR3 residues: CASPGHWNTEAFF. CDR3 bases: TGTGCCAGCCCGGGACACTGGAACACTGAAGCTTTCTTT.

This clone was recorded once. The gene calls are TRBV2 and TRBJ1-4, with TRBD1 identical over 7 bases. The V segment lost 5 bases and the J segment 7 bases; nucleotides outside the gene matches: 7. Germline V gives CDR1 SNHLY, CDR2 FYNNEI. CDR3 length: 14 amino acids. This chain's CDR3 is CASSRQGIGEKLFF. Here the CDR3 DNA reads TGTGCCAGCAGTCGACAGGGAATCGGTGAAAAACTGTTTTTT.

This clone was observed a handful of times. The rearrangement joins TRBV10-2 to TRBJ1-2, with 8 bases aligning to TRBD1. Germline-derived CDR1 and CDR2 are WSHSY and SAAADI. J gave up 5 bases and V 1 base, and 6 bases lay outside the gene matches. This CDR3 contains 15 residues. The CDR3 DNA follows: TGCGCCAGCAGTGAGTGGGCAGGGGGCATGTATGGCTACACCTTC. Amino acid sequence: CASSEWAGGMYGYTF.

This clone was recorded only once. This chain links TRBV28 with TRBJ2-7, with TRBD2 identical over 9 bases. The CDR3 contains 15 residues. Per the germline V gene, CDR1 is MDHEN and CDR2 is SYDVKM. V lost 7 bases to trimming and J lost 4 bases; unmatched junction nucleotides: 11. The CDR3 loop is CASTPRAGGVYEQYF. Written as DNA, the CDR3 is TGTGCCAGCACCCCTAGGGCGGGAGGGGTGTACGAGCAGTACTTC.

The V call is TRBV7-9, the J call TRBJ1-1; weak D call: TRBD1 (6 bases). CDR1 and CDR2 from the germline V gene are SEHNR and FQNEAQ (reference sequence). V lost 5 bases to trimming and J lost 5 bases, with 15 bases between them. This CDR3 region has 14 residues. Here the CDR3 reads CASSINRETTEAFF. Written as DNA, the CDR3 is TGTGCCAGCAGCATTAACAGGGAGACAACTGAAGCTTTCTTT.

The chain uses TRBV11-2 and TRBJ2-7; 12 bases fit TRBD2. V shed 5 bases and J 2 bases; nucleotides not matched to a gene: 7. From germline, CDR1 is SGHAT and CDR2 FQNNGV. The CDR3 runs to 16 residues. The CDR3 DNA reads TGTGCCAGCAGCCCGCAACTAGCGGGAGGCACCTACGAGCAGTACTTC. Its translation is CASSPQLAGGTYEQYF.

This clone has only a few counts. The sample holds other DNA sequences that translate to the same CDR3. The rearrangement joins TRBV2 to TRBJ2-7; TRBD1 matches 7 bases. The CDR3 loop spans 12 amino acids. The V gene's germline CDR1 is SNHLY and CDR2 FYNNEI. V trimming: 4 bases; J trimming: 3 bases; junction bases outside the gene matches: 0. The CDR3 coding sequence is TGTGCCAGCAGTGGGGACAGCTACGAGCAGTACTTC. It encodes CASSGDSYEQYF. Full variable domain (missing parts from reference TRBV2 and TRBJ2-7): EPEVTQTPSHQVTQMGQEVILRCVPISNHLYFYWYRQILGQKVEFLVSFYNNEISEKSEIFDDQFSVERPDGSNFTLKIRSTKLEDSAMYFCASSGDSYEQYFGPGTRLTVT.

This chain joins TRBV7-2 and TRBJ1-2; weak D call: TRBD1 (5 bases). CDR1 SGHTA and CDR2 FQGNSA come from the germline V gene. Trimming cost V 1 base and J 1 base, with 10 bases left between them. CDR3 length: 15 residues. The CDR3 DNA follows: TGTGCCAGCAGCTTAGGCCGACAGAGTAACTATGGCTACACCTTC. Protein product: CASSLGRQSNYGYTF.

The gene calls are TRBV27 and TRBJ2-7; TRBD2 aligns across 15 bases. V shed 3 bases, J shed 7 bases, and the junction held 10 bases outside the gene matches. CDR3 size: 17 residues. The germline gives CDR1 MNHEY, CDR2 SMNVEV (reference sequence). CDR3 protein: CASSFTPGLAGGKEQYF. CDR3 in DNA: TGTGCCAGCAGTTTCACCCCGGGACTAGCGGGAGGAAAAGAGCAGTACTTC.

This chain links TRBV6-6 with TRBJ2-3; the match to TRBD1 covers 11 bases. CDR3 length: 16 amino acids. Trimming removed 5 bases from V and 3 bases from J; junction bases left unmatched: 7. Germline CDR1 MNHNY, CDR2 SVGAGI (reference sequence). For the CDR3, the DNA is TGTGCCAGCAGTCCTCGGGACAGGGGGAGGACAGATACGCAGTATTTT. Translated, it gives CASSPRDRGRTDTQYF.